This TCR beta chain was documented in a study of shared clonotypes between healthy human individuals (dated by TCRdb to about 2020). About the full investigation: A couple of women and a few men aged 18 to 49 years were included in the cohort. Per donor, three plates each were used for CD4 naive and CD4 memory, two for CD8 naive, and one for CD8 memory. The study deeply sequenced blood TCR repertoires of about 5 healthy adults to estimate repertoire size and the extent of clonotype sharing between individuals. To increase sequencing depth and limit assay-specific biases, different laboratories used diverse techniques to prepare libraries and sequence TCR repertoires. Between about 0.85 and 9.5 billion PBMCs per donor were obtained by leukapheresis.

Using the deep immunoSEQ assay, multiplex PCR amplified TCR CDR3 regions from genomic DNA. Genomic DNA extracted from each cell subset was distributed evenly over all wells of several immunoSEQ 96-well plates, and each plate served as one replicate. For sorted subsets, each replicate PCR was loaded with 200 ng genomic DNA, equivalent to 30,000 or so T cell genomes. The purified libraries were quantified using a Qubit 3.0 fluorometer, sized with a Bioanalyzer 2100, and then quantified again using the KAPA Library Quantification kit. A separate single-read 150-cycle Illumina NextSeq 550 flow cell was used to sequence each immunoSEQ 96-well plate. The authors' analysis ran thus. Because the immunoSEQ output held only junctional sequences and lacked quality scores, the filtering could not match the filtering applied to full-length reads. To assign V/J genes and CDR3, sequences were annotated against IMGT germline references using PyIR, a Python wrapper for IgBLAST v1.9. Reads were removed for weak V/J assignments (E-value above 1e-6), missing CDR3, stop codons, out-of-frame junctions, or ambiguous translated residues. V3J clonotypes were defined by identical inferred V gene, J gene, and CDR3 amino acid sequence. Percentage overlap between repertoires was calculated by dividing the number of shared unique clonotypes by the size of the smaller repertoire. Three approaches were used to assess repertoire richness: RTK rarefaction, the Chao1 estimator, and Recon v2.1 estimates of unobserved clonotypes. Generation probabilities for all TCRbeta clonotypes obtained by the gDNA method from a handful of donors were computed using OLGA. TCRdb limited this immuneACCESS table to in-frame rearrangements with V and J called. A share of clones is missing; checked studies link under half to unresolved V genes, and the rest is unexplained. Clone size and the V and J calls come from that table; the DNA yielded D and trimming. The sample has 150,000 to 200,000 clones on record, over 85% of them singletons. The biggest ten clones account for 0.067% of the sample.

The CDR3 runs 11 amino acids, cysteine and phenylalanine included. Left in the record is the CDR3 DNA by itself, 33 bases read in frame from the first base. The V end loses 0 bases and the J end loses 9 bases, and a stretch of 7 bases separates them. CDR1 and CDR2, looked up from the germline V gene, are SGHDT and YYEEEE. Broad study findings and their caveats: Higher generation probabilities were observed for clonotypes shared by all four sorted-subset donors than for non-shared clonotypes. When a few donors were compared, the shared fraction of clonotypes was about 5% for naive CD4, roughly 3.4% for naive CD8, about 2.4% for memory CD4, and 0.4% for memory CD8. Naive subsets generally had larger estimated clonotype richness than memory subsets did. Pairwise subsampling led to the expectation that sequencing depth would affect the degree of clonotype sharing among donors. Only blood was sampled, and tissue TCR repertoires likely differ from those in blood. Incomplete sequencing was indicated by rarefaction of sorted-subset datasets, despite the large sequencing depth. Because the study included only a small number of donors, the genetic and exposure-history diversity represented was limited.

The donors were healthy, HIV-negative adults with no recently reported acute infections or vaccinations. All donors were Caucasian adults living in Nashville, Tennessee, USA. Magnetic negative selection was used to enrich CD4+ T cells, after which naive cells were positively selected on CD45RA and the negative fraction became the memory subset. After blood collection by leukapheresis, PBMCs were isolated using Ficoll-Histopaque density gradient centrifugation and then cryopreserved in the vapor phase of liquid nitrogen. Purity and quantity of every magnetically sorted T cell population were checked by analytical flow cytometry. Genomic DNA was isolated from every sorted fraction and measured by UV absorbance on a Nanodrop 2000c. In regard to this clone: Its antigen is still unknown. Per-base quality was not reported, and no clone a single base away is much larger than it.

The origin of this receptor is a young woman in good health. The chain is assembled from TRBV5-6 and TRBJ2-7; perhaps TRBD1 is the D gene, with 5 bases matching. Sequencing was performed on naive CD4+ T cells sorted from blood. In the paper's terms, the cell subset or site label means: CD45RA+ positively selected. The sequenced DNA: TGTGCCAGCAGCTTGGAGGGGCTGCAGTACTTC. Protein translation: CASSLEGLQYF.